This T cell receptor beta chain stems from a study of siplizumab effects on memory and regulatory T cells. Method: immunoSEQ multiplex PCR; TCRdb's copy keeps in-frame clones and lacks some. The repertoire holds approximately 100,000 clones, with 85% to 95% as singletons. This CDR3 region has 14 residues. Of note for this clone: Its antigen is undetermined.

Study results and caveats: About 75-95% of proliferating CD4+ or CD8+ clones had no assignable naive or memory phenotype.

This TCR derives from a human donor in good health. The gene calls are TRBV23-1 and TRBJ2-5, with D possibly being TRBD2 (6 bases). Gene TRBJ2-7 matches the end of the DNA better, so the J call may be wrong. TRBV23-1 is an ORF for which the function is uncertain. Material: Tregs sorted from blood. This chain's CDR3 is CASNPTGGTYEQYF. The CDR3 DNA sequence: TGCGCCAGCAACCCTACAGGAGGGACCTACGAGCAGTACTTC.